The subject of this entry is one TCR beta chain. This specimen belongs to a study of blood T cell repertoires in COVID-19. At the level of the study: COVID-19 samples from acute and convalescent phases originated in the United States, Italy and Spain.

As processed by the authors: Amplification from reference gene primers served as the basis for estimated nucleated cell counts. The table came from immunoSEQ multiplex PCR; TCRdb's copy has only in-frame clones and leaves some out. The V and J calls and clone size come from that table; D and trimming were worked out from the DNA. Of around 250,000 clones in the sample, more than 80% were seen once. Trimming at V came to 0 bases and at J to 7 bases, leaving 6 bases not matched to a gene. The germline V gene encodes CDR1 KGHSH and CDR2 LQKENI. The CDR3 has 14 amino acids. Material for sequencing was PBMCs or T cells enriched from blood (not recorded which). This clonotype originated in a woman aged 25 to 39 with acute COVID-19. V is TRBV18 and J is TRBJ2-7; the match to TRBD2 covers 7 bases. In DNA form, the CDR3 reads TGTGCCAGCTCACCACCGTTGAGCGGGACTGAGCAGTACTTC. Protein: CASSPPLSGTEQYF.